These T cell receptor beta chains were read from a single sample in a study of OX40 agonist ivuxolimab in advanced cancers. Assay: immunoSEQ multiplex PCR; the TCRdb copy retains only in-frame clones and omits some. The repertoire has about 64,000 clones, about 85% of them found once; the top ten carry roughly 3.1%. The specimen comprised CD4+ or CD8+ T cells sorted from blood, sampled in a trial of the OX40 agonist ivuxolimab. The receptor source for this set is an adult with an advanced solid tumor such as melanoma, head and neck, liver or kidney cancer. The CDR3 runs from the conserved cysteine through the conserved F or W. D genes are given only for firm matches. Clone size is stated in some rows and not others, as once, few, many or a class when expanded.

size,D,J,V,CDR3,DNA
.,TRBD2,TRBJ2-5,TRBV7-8,CASSSWGEGAGAPQETQYF,TGTGCCAGCAGCTCCTGGGGGGAGGGAGCGGGAGCCCCCCAAGAGACCCAGTACTTC
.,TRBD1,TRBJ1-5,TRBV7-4,CASNQGVGQPQHF,TGTGCCAGCAATCAGGGGGTAGGTCAGCCCCAGCATTTT
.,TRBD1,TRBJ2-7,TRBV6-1,CASSDRQGEQYF,TGTGCCAGCAGCGACCGACAGGGCGAGCAGTACTTC
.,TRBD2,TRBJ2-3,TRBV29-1,CSALRDSGTSGTDTQYF,TGCAGCGCCCTCCGGGACAGCGGGACTAGCGGCACAGATACGCAGTATTTT
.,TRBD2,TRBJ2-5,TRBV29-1,CSVGRGGETQYF,TGCAGCGTTGGACGGGGGGGGGAGACCCAGTACTTC
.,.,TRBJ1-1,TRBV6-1,CASSEALRVTEAFF,TGTGCCAGCAGTGAAGCGCTTCGAGTGACTGAAGCTTTCTTT
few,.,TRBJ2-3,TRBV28,CASSPRDRAPDTQYF,TGTGCCAGCAGTCCCAGGGATAGGGCGCCAGATACGCAGTATTTT
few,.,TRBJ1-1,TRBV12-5,CASVLRNEAFF,TGTGCTAGTGTCCTCAGAAATGAAGCTTTCTTT
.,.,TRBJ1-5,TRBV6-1,CASSDGSGQPQHF,TGTGCCAGCAGTGACGGTTCGGGCCAGCCCCAGCATTTT
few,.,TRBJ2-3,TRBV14,CASSHRSTGSTDTQYF,TGTGCCAGCAGCCACCGAAGTACAGGGAGCACAGATACGCAGTATTTT
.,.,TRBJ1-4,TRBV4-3,CASSPRTGPFNEKLFF,TGCGCCAGCAGCCCACGAACAGGACCCTTTAATGAAAAACTGTTTTTT
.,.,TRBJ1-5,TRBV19,CASSLSRDTIAQHF,TGTGCCAGTAGCCTCTCCCGGGACACCATAGCCCAGCATTTT
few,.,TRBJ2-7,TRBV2,CASSEQGSEQYF,TGTGCCAGCAGTGAACAGGGGTCCGAGCAGTACTTC
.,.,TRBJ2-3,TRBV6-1,CAGEGGATDTQYF,TGTGCCGGGGAGGGGGGGGCCACAGATACGCAGTATTTT
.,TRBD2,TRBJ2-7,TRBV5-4,CASSLLAGSGEQYF,TGTGCCAGCAGCTTGCTAGCGGGATCGGGGGAGCAGTACTTC
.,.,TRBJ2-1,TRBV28,CASSFGSGDGNEQFF,TGTGCCAGCAGTTTCGGTAGCGGAGACGGGAATGAGCAGTTCTTC
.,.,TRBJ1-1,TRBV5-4,CASSGWADNRGAFF,TGTGCCAGCAGCGGGTGGGCAGACAACAGAGGAGCTTTCTTT
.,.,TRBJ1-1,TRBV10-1,CASKGLDTEAFF,TGCGCCAGCAAGGGTTTGGACACTGAAGCTTTCTTT
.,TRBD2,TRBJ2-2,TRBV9,CASSPRTSGGLNTGELFF,TGTGCCAGCAGCCCCCGGACTAGCGGGGGGTTGAACACCGGGGAGCTGTTTTTT
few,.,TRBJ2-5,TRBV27,CASSFRRRETQYF,TGTGCCAGCAGTTTTCGGAGGAGAGAGACCCAGTACTTC
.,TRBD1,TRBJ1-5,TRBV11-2,CASSLIGTGSNQPQHF,TGTGCCAGCAGCTTAATAGGGACAGGAAGCAATCAGCCCCAGCATTTT
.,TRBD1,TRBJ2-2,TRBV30,CAWSPRDRVTGELFF,TGTGCCTGGAGCCCCCGGGACAGGGTGACCGGGGAGCTGTTTTTT
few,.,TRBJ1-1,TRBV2,CASRVGSVNTEAFF,TGTGCCAGCAGGGTCGGATCCGTTAACACTGAAGCTTTCTTT
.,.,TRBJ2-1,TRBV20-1,CSAPLNEQFF,TGCAGTGCTCCTTTAAATGAGCAGTTCTTC
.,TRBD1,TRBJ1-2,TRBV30,CAWLLGQANYGYTF,TGTGCCTGGCTCTTGGGACAGGCGAACTATGGCTACACCTTC
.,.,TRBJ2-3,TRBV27,CASKSLSTDTQYF,TGTGCCAGCAAAAGCCTTAGCACAGATACGCAGTATTTT
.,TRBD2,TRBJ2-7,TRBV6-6,CASSFASGGGYEQYF,TGTGCCAGCAGCTTTGCTAGCGGTGGGGGCTACGAGCAGTACTTC
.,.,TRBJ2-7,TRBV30,CAWSTGGEQYF,TGTGCCTGGTCTACAGGAGGCGAGCAGTACTTC
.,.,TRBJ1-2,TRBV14,CASSQDAAGYGYTF,TGTGCCAGCAGCCAAGATGCGGCTGGCTATGGCTACACCTTC
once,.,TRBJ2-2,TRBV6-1,CASSKVDSTNTGELFF,TGTGCCAGCAGTAAAGTGGACAGTACGAACACCGGGGAGCTGTTTTTT